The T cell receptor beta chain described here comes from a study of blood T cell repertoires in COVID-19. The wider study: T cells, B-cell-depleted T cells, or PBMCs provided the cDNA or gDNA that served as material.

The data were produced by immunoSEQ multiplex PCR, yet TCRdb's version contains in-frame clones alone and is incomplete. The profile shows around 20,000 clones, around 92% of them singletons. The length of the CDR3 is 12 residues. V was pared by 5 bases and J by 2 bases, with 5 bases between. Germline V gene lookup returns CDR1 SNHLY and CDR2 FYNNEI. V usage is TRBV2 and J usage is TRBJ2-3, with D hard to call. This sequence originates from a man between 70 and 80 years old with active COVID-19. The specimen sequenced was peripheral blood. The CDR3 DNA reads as TGTGCCAGCAGTTACTCCACAGATACGCAGTATTTT. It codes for CASSYSTDTQYF.